The 18 T cell receptor beta chains below were found in one sample sequenced in a study of vaccination effects on CD4 cells after COVID-19. These receptors lack a known antigen. Sequencing was performed with immunoSEQ multiplex PCR; in TCRdb, only in-frame clones are kept and a portion is missing. This sample carries around 47,000 clones, around 75% of them seen once, and the ten largest clones take roughly 27%. Prior to sequencing, the ViraFEST assay stimulated PBMC with viral peptide pools, which expanded the antigen-specific CD4+ T cells. Following 10 days of culture, CD4+ T cells were isolated. Infection with SARS-CoV-2 occurred in the person between March and December 2020, and PCR confirmed it. This specimen consisted of CD4+ T cells from PBMCs cultured with a peptide pool, obtained before COVID-19 vaccination. These receptors all come from a human donor who had a prior SARS-CoV-2 infection.

The chain carries TRBV4-1 and TRBJ1-2; 10 bases map to TRBD1. The CDR3 is made up of 15 amino acids. Trimming at V came to 1 base and at J to 4 bases, leaving 3 bases not matched to a gene. In germline, CDR1 is MGHRA, CDR2 YSYEKL. CDR3 amino acids: CASSQGGQGTYGYTF. The CDR3 DNA reads as TGCGCCAGCAGCCAAGGGGGACAGGGGACCTATGGCTACACCTTC.

DNA for the CDR3: TGTGCCAGCAGTTACGGATGGTCGGGACTAGTGAGTTTTACCCAGTACTTC. Amino acids: CASSYGWSGLVSFTQYF. The chain employs TRBV6-2 or TRBV6-3 and TRBJ2-5, with 8 bases fitting TRBD2. This CDR3 contains 17 residues. Germline lookup yields CDR1 MNHEY and CDR2 SVGEGT. The trim removed 2 bases at V and 8 bases at J, leaving 16 bases unmatched.

The V and J genes are TRBV15 and TRBJ2-5; 13 bases line up with TRBD2. The length of the CDR3 is 17 residues. V dropped 2 bases and J dropped 5; count of bases not matched to a gene: 8. CDR1 is LNHNV, CDR2 YYDKDF, per germline (reference sequence). Here the CDR3 reads CATSRTPGLAGIETQYF. The DNA for the CDR3 is TGTGCCACCAGCAGAACCCCGGGACTAGCGGGGATTGAGACCCAGTACTTC.

The chain combines TRBV2 with TRBJ2-5; TRBD1 aligns across 11 bases. The length of the CDR3 is 14 residues. With V trimmed by 8 bases and J by 4 bases, 6 bases remained unmatched. Germline-derived CDR1 and CDR2 are SNHLY and FYNNEI. The CDR3 bases are TGTGCCAGCGGCAGGACAGGGGGCTTAGAGACCCAGTACTTC. This codes for CASGRTGGLETQYF.

This chain uses TRBV10-3 with TRBJ1-2; maybe TRBD1 (6 bases). The V end lost 2 bases, the J end lost 5 bases, and 18 bases lay between the germline ends. This CDR3 spans 16 amino acids. Germline-derived CDR1 and CDR2 are ENHRY and SYGVKD. The CDR3, as DNA: TGTGCCATCAGTGAGCTCAGGGGTGGGGGACTATATGGCTACACCTTC. This translates into CAISELRGGGLYGYTF.

The rearrangement uses TRBV18 and TRBJ1-2, with D possibly TRBD1 on 6 matching bases. The germline CDR1 and CDR2 sequences are KGHSH and LQKENI. The CDR3 has 13 residues. V was cut by 2 bases and J by 8 bases, with 12 bases left in between. The CDR3 DNA sequence: TGTGCCAGCTCACCATCGGGCAGGGGAGGCTACACCTTC. Amino acids: CASSPSGRGGYTF.

This chain connects TRBV9 to TRBJ1-1, with TRBD1 matching 7 bases. V trimming: 3 bases; J trimming: 1 base; junction bases outside the gene matches: 3. CDR3 length: 14 amino acids. Germline CDR1 reads SGDLS; CDR2 reads YYNGEE. CDR3 coding DNA: TGTGCCAGCAGCGCAACAGGGGCGAACACTGAAGCTTTCTTT. It translates to CASSATGANTEAFF.

The rearrangement joins TRBV4-1 to TRBJ2-7; 7 bases are a match to TRBD1. The junction had 13 bases not matched to a gene; V was cut back by 9 bases and J by 2 bases. CDR1 and CDR2 from the germline V gene are MGHRA and YSYEKL. CDR3 length: 15 amino acids. The CDR3 DNA reads TGCGCCAGGGGAAATGAACCGGGACAGACCTACGAGCAGTACTTC. It yields the protein CARGNEPGQTYEQYF.

This chain uses TRBV18 with TRBJ2-7; D uncertain. Germline V gene lookup returns CDR1 KGHSH and CDR2 LQKENI. The V and J ends lost 1 base and 5 bases respectively, with 15 bases between them. This CDR3 region has 15 residues. The CDR3 spells CASSPQEGLGDEQYF. In nucleotides, the CDR3 is TGTGCCAGCTCACCACAGGAAGGGCTCGGCGACGAGCAGTACTTC.

CDR3 nucleotide sequence: TGTGCCACCGCCCTTACTACAGGCCAAGCTTTCTTT. Translated: CATALTTGQAFF. The chain carries TRBV24-1 and TRBJ1-1; the D gene is possibly TRBD1 (5 bases). CDR1 and CDR2 (germline): KGHDR, SFDVKD. The CDR3 runs 12 residues. V was trimmed by 9 bases and J by 9 bases, leaving 16 bases between them.

V gene TRBV14 combines with J gene TRBJ2-1, with no clear D. This CDR3 spans 13 amino acids. Trimming took off 4 bases at V and 4 bases at J, with 8 bases between the two ends. The germline V gene has CDR1 SGHDN and CDR2 FVKESK. The DNA for the CDR3 is TGTGCCAGCAGCCGCGGCACTTACAATGAGCAGTTCTTC. It is translated as CASSRGTYNEQFF.

This clone showed up just a few times. The rearrangement links TRBV18 to TRBJ1-6; TRBD1 agrees at 8 bases. This CDR3 has 16 residues. Germline lookup yields CDR1 KGHSH and CDR2 LQKENI. Losses at the gene ends were 2 bases for V and 9 bases for J; bases not matched to a gene: 9. The DNA of the CDR3 is TGTGCCAGCTCACCATCGCCTCAGGGGGCTGGTTCACCCCTCCACTTT. Its protein product is CASSPSPQGAGSPLHF.

The chain is built from TRBV19 and TRBJ2-7, with D tentatively TRBD1 (6 bases). V was pared by 5 bases and J by 2 bases, with 13 bases between. CDR1 and CDR2 (germline): LNHDA, SQIVND (reference sequence). CDR3 length equals 14 residues. This CDR3 is CASSGRDTTYEQYF. CDR3 bases: TGTGCCAGTAGTGGACGGGACACAACCTACGAGCAGTACTTC.

This chain uses TRBV7-3 with TRBJ2-7, with 7 bases fitting TRBD2. The CDR3 consists of 16 residues. V dropped 5 bases and J dropped 0; count of bases not matched to a gene: 10. Germline CDR1 is SGHTA and CDR2 is FQGTGA. The chain's CDR3 is CASSPAPSGNSYEQYF. CDR3 nucleotides: TGTGCCAGCAGCCCCGCCCCCAGCGGGAACTCCTACGAGCAGTACTTC.

This clone was counted once. The chain carries TRBV18 and TRBJ1-1; D gene unclear. The CDR3 spans 13 residues. CDR1 and CDR2 (germline): KGHSH, LQKENI. Deletions cut 5 bases from V and 11 bases from J, with 18 bases between. The CDR3 is CASSETTDLRAFF. The CDR3 DNA reads TGTGCCAGCTCAGAAACGACGGACCTGAGGGCTTTCTTT. Using reference TRBV18 and TRBJ1-1 for the parts outside the CDR3, the full variable domain is NAGVMQNPRHLVRRRGQEARLRCSPMKGHSHVYWYRQLPEEGLKFMVYLQKENIIDESGMPKERFSAEFPKEGPSILRIQQVVRGDSAAYFCASSETTDLRAFFGQGTRLTVV.

The V gene is TRBV5-1, the J gene TRBJ1-4, with D perhaps TRBD1 (5 bases). The CDR3 is 14 amino acids. V dropped 4 bases and J dropped 6 bases, with 13 bases sitting between them. Germline V lookup: CDR1 SGHRS, CDR2 YFSETQ. CDR3 protein: CASSPGVADEKLFF. CDR3 nucleotide sequence: TGCGCCAGCAGCCCGGGGGTAGCGGATGAAAAACTGTTTTTT. Combining the CDR3 with reference TRBV5-1 and TRBJ1-4 gives the whole variable domain KAGVTQTPRYLIKTRGQQVTLSCSPISGHRSVSWYQQTPGQGLQFLFEYFSETQRNKGNFPGRFSGRQFSNSRSEMNVSTLELGDSALYLCASSPGVADEKLFFGSGTQLSVL.

This chain links TRBV19 with TRBJ1-3, with D possibly TRBD1 on 5 matching bases. This CDR3 spans 16 amino acids. CDR1 and CDR2 from the germline V gene are LNHDA and SQIVND (reference sequence). Trimming removed 4 bases from V and 2 bases from J, with 15 bases in between. In DNA form, the CDR3 reads TGTGCCAGTAGTACGCTACCCGGGACGGCTGGAAACACCATATATTTT. Translating gives CASSTLPGTAGNTIYF.

The J gene is TRBJ2-7, the V gene TRBV7-2; no definite D call. Trimming left V 3 bases short and J 6 bases short, with 9 bases between. There are 12 residues in the CDR3. Germline lookup yields CDR1 SGHTA and CDR2 FQGNSA. This CDR3 is CASSLALSEQYF. The CDR3 DNA follows: TGTGCCAGCAGCTTGGCTTTGTCCGAGCAGTACTTC.